This T cell receptor beta chain was recovered during a study of T cells in Graves' hyperthyroidism and ophthalmopathy. Researchers took RNA transcripts and amplified the TCR beta CDR3 regions from them. The primer set for the first-round RT-PCR of the TCR CDR3 was HTBI. TCRdb reanalysed the multiplex PCR reads using MiXCR and keeps one entry per CDR3 protein. The sample records roughly 840,000 distinct CDR3 sequences, roughly 37% being singletons. The study, taken as a whole, reports: Blood samples included most of the expanded thyroid clonotypes exceeding 0.001.

In its sample, this clonotype was seen a few times. Its antigen is not known. The CDR3 runs 13 residues. Germline CDR1 and CDR2: SGHVS and FQNEAQ. Between the trimmed V and J ends, which lost 1 base and 7 bases, there was a span of 10 bases. The study excluded patients with uncontrolled infection, other autoimmune disease, pregnancy or lactation. PBMCs stemmed from approximately 9.1 ml fresh peripheral blood. The clonotype comes from a man aged 18 to 35 with Graves' hyperthyroidism. The source material was blood. The gene calls are TRBV7-8 and TRBJ1-1; D is possibly TRBD1 (6 bases). The CDR3 coding sequence is TGTGCCAGCAGCTTAGACAGGGAACTTGAAGCTTTCTTT. Its protein is CASSLDRELEAFF.